Presented here are 25 T cell receptor beta chains from one specimen sequenced in a study of beta chain features in type 1 diabetes. The investigators reverse transcribed all of the isolated RNA, so they sequenced expressed TCRB transcripts. Measured with immunoSEQ multiplex PCR; TCRdb has only the in-frame clones, and not every one. The sample has 900,000 or so clones, around a sixth seen once. Sequenced material: naive CD4+ T cells from blood. The receptor source for this set is a woman between 18 and 29 years old in good health.

The V gene is TRBV5-1, the J gene TRBJ2-2; D is perhaps TRBD1 (6 bases). The germline V gene has CDR1 SGHRS and CDR2 YFSETQ. The CDR3 runs to 18 residues. V dropped 0 bases and J dropped 2 bases, with 17 bases sitting between them. CDR3 sequence reads: CASSLVPGTRINTGELFF. In DNA form, the CDR3 reads TGCGCCAGCAGCTTGGTCCCCGGGACACGGATAAACACCGGGGAGCTGTTTTTT.

The table lists this clone with a few counts. This rearrangement joins TRBV7-2 to TRBJ2-1; TRBD1 matches at 7 bases. V trimming: 3 bases; J trimming: 6 bases; junction bases outside the gene matches: 2. CDR1 and CDR2 (germline): SGHTA, FQGNSA. CDR3 size: 13 residues. DNA for the CDR3: TGTGCCAGCAGCTTTAAGGGGGCCAATGAGCAGTTCTTC. It encodes CASSFKGANEQFF. The entire variable domain, with the rest obtained from reference TRBV7-2 and TRBJ2-1, is as follows: GAGVSQSPSNKVTEKGKDVELRCDPISGHTALYWYRQSLGQGLEFLIYFQGNSAPDKSGLPSDRFSAERTGGSVSTLTIQRTQQEDSAVYLCASSFKGANEQFFGPGTRLTVL.

The genes are TRBV7-9 and TRBJ1-2, with D possibly being TRBD1 (5 bases). The CDR3 totals 13 residues. Per the germline V gene, CDR1 is SEHNR and CDR2 is FQNEAQ (reference sequence). V lost 5 bases and J lost 6, with 13 bases in between. DNA of the CDR3: TGTGCCAGCAGCCCAGGGTGGGAGGATGGCTACACCTTC. Protein product: CASSPGWEDGYTF.

The chain recombines TRBV18 with TRBJ1-1, with 9 bases matching TRBD1. CDR3 length: 16 amino acids. In germline, CDR1 is KGHSH, CDR2 LQKENI. The ends lost 5 bases at V and 4 bases at J; junction bases unmatched: 11. CDR3 coding DNA: TGTGCCAGCTCATTGGGGACAGGGCGCGTGGTCACTGAAGCTTTCTTT. It yields the protein CASSLGTGRVVTEAFF.

The chain has TRBV27 and TRBJ1-1, with D maybe TRBD1 (5 bases). CDR3 length: 14 residues. Germline values: CDR1 MNHEY, CDR2 SMNVEV (reference sequence). With 2 bases removed from V and 4 bases from J, the gap between germline ends came to 11 bases. The CDR3 spells CASSLEGRGTEAFF. DNA of the CDR3: TGTGCCAGCAGTTTAGAGGGAAGGGGCACTGAAGCTTTCTTT.

This clone was counted a few times. The chain has TRBV5-1 and TRBJ1-2, with D tentatively TRBD1 (6 bases). The CDR3 is 13 residues long. Per germline, CDR1 SGHRS and CDR2 YFSETQ. V was trimmed by 4 bases and J by 5 bases, leaving 12 bases between them. CDR3 DNA sequence: TGCGCCAGCAGCCCGGGACACGAATATGGCTACACCTTC. This sequence encodes CASSPGHEYGYTF.

This clone was seen only a few times. CDR3 DNA: TGTGCCATCAGCCATGGACTAGCGGACAATGAGCAGTTCTTC. Amino acid sequence: CAISHGLADNEQFF. The rearrangement uses TRBV10-3 and TRBJ2-1, with 10 bases aligning to TRBD2. Germline V gene data show CDR1 as ENHRY and CDR2 as SYGVKD. The V gene end was trimmed by 6 bases and the J gene end by 5 bases; junction bases not matched to a gene: 4. CDR3 size: 14 residues.

This clone was found a few times. This rearrangement joins TRBV7-2 to TRBJ2-3; D may be TRBD2 (5 bases). Trimming pared 2 bases from V and 0 bases from J, leaving 9 bases between. CDR3 size: 15 residues. Germline V gene data show CDR1 as SGHTA and CDR2 as FQGNSA. The CDR3 bases are TGTGCCAGCAGCTTATTCCGGGAAAGCACAGATACGCAGTATTTT. Protein sequence: CASSLFRESTDTQYF.

The sample holds a few counts of this clone. The same CDR3 also results from other DNA sequences found in this sample. The V and J genes are TRBV28 and TRBJ2-1; D call uncertain. The V and J ends lost 3 bases and 7 bases respectively, with 7 bases between them. The length of the CDR3 is 12 residues. In germline, CDR1 is MDHEN, CDR2 SYDVKM. DNA for the CDR3: TGTGCCAGCAGTTTGTTGGGAAATGAGCAGTTCTTC. Translating it yields CASSLLGNEQFF.

The J gene is TRBJ2-4, the V gene TRBV4-3, with TRBD2 identical over 12 bases. The CDR3 extends over 20 amino acids. From germline, CDR1 is LGHNA and CDR2 YSLEER. V was pared by 0 bases and J by 2 bases, with 11 bases of the junction left unmatched. CDR3: CASSQESLAGGPRSKNIQYF. CDR3 bases: TGCGCCAGCAGCCAAGAATCCCTAGCGGGAGGGCCTCGGTCCAAAAACATTCAGTACTTC.

This clone was observed a handful of times. The genes are TRBV18 and TRBJ2-2, with 9 bases identical to TRBD2. This CDR3 has 14 residues. CDR1 KGHSH and CDR2 LQKENI come from the germline V gene. J gave up 3 bases and V 4 bases, and 0 bases lay outside the gene matches. In DNA, the CDR3 is TGTGCCAGCTCACTAGCGGGAGACACCGGGGAGCTGTTTTTT. Translating it yields CASSLAGDTGELFF. Complete variable domain (other parts from reference TRBV18 and TRBJ2-2): NAGVMQNPRHLVRRRGQEARLRCSPMKGHSHVYWYRQLPEEGLKFMVYLQKENIIDESGMPKERFSAEFPKEGPSILRIQQVVRGDSAAYFCASSLAGDTGELFFGEGSRLTVL.

This clone has only a few counts. Written as DNA, the CDR3 is TGTGCCAGCAGCCCAAAGGGGTTACTAGCGGGAGGCTACAATGAGCAGTTCTTC. As protein: CASSPKGLLAGGYNEQFF. The chain couples TRBV5-4 to TRBJ2-1; 12 nucleotides line up with TRBD2. From germline, CDR1 is SGHNT and CDR2 YYREEE (reference sequence). The trim removed 4 bases at V and 3 bases at J, leaving 11 bases unmatched. The CDR3 consists of 18 residues.

A note on this clone: The junction and the germline gene differ at one end; a read error may be behind it. This same CDR3 is encoded by further DNA sequences in the sample. V and J are TRBV7-2 and TRBJ2-4, with TRBD2 as a possible D gene (5 bases). The CDR3 has 11 residues. Germline CDR1 SGHTA, CDR2 FQGNSA. DNA of the CDR3: TGTGCCAGCAGCCTAGCTAACATTCAGTACTTC. Protein sequence: CASSLANIQYF.

This clone was seen only a few times. This sequence joins TRBV28 and TRBJ2-7, with D maybe TRBD2 (5 bases). The germline gives CDR1 MDHEN, CDR2 SYDVKM. The V end lost 2 bases, the J end lost 0 bases, and 11 bases lay between the germline ends. This CDR3 is 15 amino acids long. The CDR3 DNA is TGTGCCAGCAGTTTAGGACTCCTGAGCTCCTACGAGCAGTACTTC. Translated: CASSLGLLSSYEQYF. Variable domain in full (rest from reference TRBV28 and TRBJ2-7): DVKVTQSSRYLVKRTGEKVFLECVQDMDHENMFWYRQDPGLGLRLIYFSYDVKMKEKGDIPEGYSVSREKKERFSLILESASTNQTSMYLCASSLGLLSSYEQYFGPGTRLTVT.

This chain links TRBV27 with TRBJ1-5, with D perhaps TRBD1 (5 bases). Trimming took 1 base from V and 1 from J, leaving 14 bases between them. The CDR3 is 17 residues long. The germline V gene encodes CDR1 MNHEY and CDR2 SMNVEV (reference sequence). The CDR3, as DNA: TGTGCCAGCAGTTTATTCTTGGGGCAGGGAAGCAATCAGCCCCAGCATTTT. It is translated as CASSLFLGQGSNQPQHF.

This clone was counted only a few times. The chain employs TRBV28 and TRBJ2-7, with D hard to call. With 8 bases removed from V and 3 bases from J, the gap between germline ends came to 11 bases. Germline V gene lookup returns CDR1 MDHEN and CDR2 SYDVKM. The CDR3 contains 12 residues. DNA of the CDR3: TGTGCCAGCGGCTCGGGCTACTACGAGCAGTACTTC. Translating gives CASGSGYYEQYF.

The genes are TRBV27 and TRBJ2-3, with 13 bases fitting TRBD2. The ends lost 6 bases at V and 3 bases at J; junction bases unmatched: 3. The germline V gene has CDR1 MNHEY and CDR2 SMNVEV (reference sequence). The CDR3 has 15 residues. DNA for the CDR3: TGTGCCAGCAGCAAGACTAGCGGGAGGACAGATACGCAGTATTTT. The encoded protein is CASSKTSGRTDTQYF.

This clone was seen more than once but under ten times. The rearrangement joins TRBV10-3 to TRBJ1-1; 12 bases align to TRBD1. The CDR3 has 13 amino acids. V lost 7 bases, J lost 11 bases, and 8 bases stayed unmatched. Germline lookup yields CDR1 ENHRY and CDR2 SYGVKD. The CDR3 loop is CAITGTGGNRAFF. CDR3 coding DNA: TGTGCCATCACCGGGACAGGGGGCAATAGGGCTTTCTTT.

CDR3 sequence (DNA): TGTGCCAGCAGCCCGGGACGCGGGAGAGGGAACAATGAGCAGTTCTTC. Its protein product is CASSPGRGRGNNEQFF. V usage is TRBV7-2 and J usage is TRBJ2-1, with 7 bases fitting TRBD2. This CDR3 contains 16 residues. Germline CDR1 and CDR2: SGHTA and FQGNSA. Trimming at V came to 5 bases and at J to 5 bases, leaving 12 bases not matched to a gene.

The rearrangement links TRBV9 to TRBJ2-2, with 9 bases fitting TRBD1. The germline V gene has CDR1 SGDLS and CDR2 YYNGEE. The CDR3 is made up of 16 amino acids. With 2 bases clipped from V and 4 bases from J, the junction kept 6 bases outside the gene matches. CDR3 DNA: TGTGCCAGCAGCGTCCGCGGGACAGGGTTCACCGGGGAGCTGTTTTTT. It translates to CASSVRGTGFTGELFF.

The chain couples TRBV5-1 to TRBJ2-7; 8 bases are a match to TRBD1. The germline V gene encodes CDR1 SGHRS and CDR2 YFSETQ. V was pared by 2 bases and J by 6 bases, with 1 base of the junction left unmatched. The CDR3 spans 12 residues. For the CDR3, the DNA is TGCGCCAGCAGCTTTGACAGGGGCGAGCAGTACTTC. This encodes CASSFDRGEQYF.

V gene TRBV9 combines with J gene TRBJ2-4; TRBD2 aligns across 11 bases. Trimming removed 0 bases from V and 6 bases from J; junction bases left unmatched: 11. The length of the CDR3 is 18 residues. Germline CDR1 and CDR2: SGDLS and YYNGEE. In DNA, the CDR3 is TGTGCCAGCAGCGTAGGGGGTAGCGGGAGGGCCGTGGGAAACATTCAGTACTTC. Its translation is CASSVGGSGRAVGNIQYF.

This chain links TRBV21-1 with TRBJ2-7. TRBV21-1 is shown as a pseudogene. This CDR3 is 14 amino acids long. The CDR3 reads CASSKEGQHYEQYF. For the CDR3, the DNA is TGTGCCAGCAGCAAAGAGGGCCAGCACTACGAGCAGTACTTC.

This clone has only a few counts. This chain joins TRBV4-2 and TRBJ2-7; 8 bases map to TRBD2. CDR1 is LGHNA, CDR2 YNFKEQ, per germline. The junction had 7 bases not matched to a gene; V was cut back by 1 base and J by 2 bases. The CDR3 totals 16 residues. The CDR3 here is CASSQGLLAAAYEQYF. For the CDR3, the DNA is TGTGCCAGCAGCCAAGGGCTACTAGCGGCTGCCTACGAGCAGTACTTC.

This clone was counted between two and nine times. The V call is TRBV18, the J call TRBJ2-2; D is undetermined. The V gene's germline CDR1 is KGHSH and CDR2 LQKENI. The CDR3 runs 14 residues. V gave up 3 bases and J gave up 4 bases, with 9 bases separating them. In DNA form, the CDR3 reads TGTGCCAGCTCACCCCCCGGTCTCACCGGGGAGCTGTTTTTT. Translating it yields CASSPPGLTGELFF.